Below, one TCR beta chain is given with its context. Its antigen is currently unknown. After the first PCR, alpha and beta chain libraries were processed separately. CMV status came from CD4+ T cell IFNgamma after overnight CMV lysate stimulation of fresh PBMCs. Both TRBC1 and TRBC2 were covered by a beta constant-region primer of two equimolar oligonucleotides. TCRdb re-called the UMI-ligation and nested PCR reads through MiXCR, storing one row per CDR3 protein. The sample gives some 87,000 distinct CDR3 sequences, approximately 6.5% of which show up once; more than 1.5% is in the top ten. This entry is derived from a study of naive and memory T cell subsets. Study results and limitations: TCR abundance followed a power law differing between naive and memory subsets. Gini index rose across naive, CM, EM and EMRA in CD4 and CD8.

CDR1 and CDR2 from the germline V gene are SGHVS and FQNEAQ. This CDR3 spans 16 amino acids. Trimming removed 4 bases from V and 1 base from J; junction bases left unmatched: 7. The origin of this receptor is a human donor in good health. The chain joins TRBV7-8 to TRBJ2-3; 8 nucleotides align to TRBD1. Sequenced input: central memory CD4+ T cells from blood. The CDR3 protein is CASSSRQGTRTDTQYF. The CDR3 DNA follows: TGTGCCAGCAGCTCCAGACAGGGGACTCGCACAGATACGCAGTATTTT.